This T cell receptor (beta chain) is from a study of OX40 agonist ivuxolimab in advanced cancers. Across the study: Dose-escalation patients suffered from hepatocellular carcinoma, melanoma, renal cell or head and neck cancer.

Concerning this clone itself: As yet, its antigen is unknown.

The assay was immunoSEQ multiplex PCR, and TCRdb's table has in-frame clones only and misses some. This sample has roughly 7,700 clones; around 75% occur once, and the top ten carry around 50%. Study-level points and caveats: There were also nonresponders showing low normalized T-cell clonal expansion.

The clonotype originates from an adult with an advanced solid tumor such as melanoma, head and neck, liver or kidney cancer. The sequenced sample was CD4+ or CD8+ T cells sorted from blood, obtained in a trial of the OX40 agonist ivuxolimab.

The CDR3 coding sequence is TGTGCCGCTTGGGGGGCCACAGATACGCAGTATTTT. It codes for CAAWGATDTQYF. The gene calls are TRBV6-5 and TRBJ2-3; the D gene could be TRBD1 or TRBD2 (6 bases each). Trimming stripped 11 bases from V and 2 bases from J, with 11 bases between. CDR1 and CDR2 (germline): MNHEY, SVGAGI. The CDR3 is 12 residues long.